Listed here are 32 T cell receptor beta chains from one sample, sequenced in a study of a mutant IDH1 vaccine in newly diagnosed glioma. The data were produced by immunoSEQ multiplex PCR, yet TCRdb's version contains in-frame clones alone and is incomplete. The profile shows some 42,000 clones, 70% to 90% of them singletons. Their target antigens are unknown. Time point specified: week 5, during vaccination. Doses consisted of 300 ug of mutant IDH1 20-mer peptide each, paired with topical imiquimod. Sequenced material: PBMCs, taken from a glioma patient whose treatment included an IDH1 peptide vaccine. The receptors derive from a man aged 40-55 years with glioma.

This clone was recorded once. The chain links TRBV19 to TRBJ2-7; the match to TRBD2 covers 8 bases. J was trimmed by 3 bases and V by 4 bases; bases with no gene match: 8. Germline CDR1 LNHDA, CDR2 SQIVND (reference sequence). The CDR3 has 15 amino acids. This CDR3 reads CASSSHSGTNYEQYF. As DNA, the CDR3 is TGTGCCAGTAGTAGCCATAGCGGGACGAACTACGAGCAGTACTTC.

The chain is built from TRBV19 and TRBJ2-7; 10 bases fit TRBD1. The CDR3 loop spans 14 amino acids. Trimming at V came to 5 bases and at J to 2 bases, leaving 3 bases not matched to a gene. Germline V gives CDR1 LNHDA, CDR2 SQIVND (reference sequence). The CDR3 coding sequence is TGTGCCAGTAGTTCAGGACAGGGGGCCTACGAGCAGTACTTC. Amino acid sequence: CASSSGQGAYEQYF.

The gene calls are TRBV7-8 and TRBJ2-1; D remains unclear. V was cut by 5 bases and J by 10 bases, with 15 bases left in between. The CDR3 length is 13 residues. Germline values: CDR1 SGHVS, CDR2 FQNEAQ. The CDR3: CASSPDPRQEQFF. CDR3 nucleotide sequence: TGTGCCAGCAGCCCAGACCCGCGGCAGGAGCAGTTCTTC.

This clone was seen only a few times. The V and J genes are TRBV19 and TRBJ1-1, with D possibly TRBD1 on 5 matching bases. Trimming removed 7 bases from V and 5 bases from J, with 17 bases in between. The CDR3 is 14 amino acids. CDR1 is LNHDA, CDR2 SQIVND, per germline (reference sequence). The CDR3 here is CASIEGGARTEAFF. CDR3 DNA: TGTGCCAGTATAGAAGGAGGGGCTCGGACTGAAGCTTTCTTT.

The chain has TRBV13 and TRBJ2-4, with 9 bases fitting TRBD2. CDR1 and CDR2 from the germline V gene are PRHDT and FYEKMQ (reference sequence). V lost 5 bases, J lost 7 bases, and 9 bases stayed unmatched. The CDR3 is 15 residues long. CDR3 sequence: CASSPRGGRANIQYF. The CDR3, as DNA: TGTGCCAGCAGCCCCCGGGGCGGGAGGGCCAACATTCAGTACTTC.

The CDR3 region has the DNA TGTGCCAGCAGCTATCAGGGAAACTACGAGCAGTACTTC. Translating it yields CASSYQGNYEQYF. The chain recombines TRBV5-6 with TRBJ2-7, with a tentative D call TRBD1 (5 bases). V was clipped by 3 bases and J by 3 bases, with 10 bases between them. The germline V gene encodes CDR1 SGHDT and CDR2 YYEEEE. The CDR3 sequence is 13 residues long.

The rearrangement links TRBV7-2 to TRBJ2-3; 13 nucleotides align to TRBD2. J gave up 9 bases and V 1 base, and 4 bases lay outside the gene matches. Germline values: CDR1 SGHTA, CDR2 FQGNSA. The CDR3 runs 15 residues. CDR3 in DNA: TGTGCCAGCAGCTTAGGAACTAGCGGGAGGGACACGCAGTATTTT. Translation gives CASSLGTSGRDTQYF.

This chain links TRBV2 with TRBJ2-4; 13 bases map to TRBD2. CDR1 is SNHLY and CDR2 is FYNNEI in the germline V gene. CDR3 size: 16 residues. Germline trimming cut 3 bases from V and 8 bases from J; bases unmatched to any gene: 7. The CDR3 here is CASSDLGLAGEDIQYF. The CDR3 DNA is TGTGCCAGCAGTGACCTAGGACTAGCGGGAGAGGACATTCAGTACTTC. Looking up the rest from reference TRBV2 and TRBJ2-4 gives the full variable domain: EPEVTQTPSHQVTQMGQEVILRCVPISNHLYFYWYRQILGQKVEFLVSFYNNEISEKSEIFDDQFSVERPDGSNFTLKIRSTKLEDSAMYFCASSDLGLAGEDIQYFGAGTRLSVL.

Here the CDR3 reads CASSVTSGGYNEQFF. The CDR3 DNA reads TGTGCCAGCAGCGTAACTAGCGGGGGTTACAATGAGCAGTTCTTC. The chain links TRBV9 to TRBJ2-1, with 11 bases fitting TRBD2. This CDR3 has 15 amino acids. V lost 1 base and J lost 4; bases outside the gene matches: 1. From germline, CDR1 is SGDLS and CDR2 YYNGEE.

The rearrangement links TRBV9 to TRBJ1-1, with no clear D. The CDR3 covers 15 residues. Trimming shortened V by 0 bases and J by 5 bases, and 14 bases separated the two germline ends. Looked up from germline, CDR1 is SGDLS and CDR2 is YYNGEE. The CDR3 bases are TGTGCCAGCAGCGTAGCTCAAGGGTTGGATACTGAAGCTTTCTTT. This encodes CASSVAQGLDTEAFF. Full variable domain (rest looked up from reference TRBV9 and TRBJ1-1): DSGVTQTPKHLITATGQRVTLRCSPRSGDLSVYWYQQSLDQGLQFLIQYYNGEERAKGNILERFSAQQFPDLHSELNLSSLELGDSALYFCASSVAQGLDTEAFFGQGTRLTVV.

The chain employs TRBV9 and TRBJ2-7; the D gene could be TRBD1 or TRBD2 (5 bases each). Germline V CDR1 and CDR2: SGDLS, YYNGEE. The CDR3 runs 14 residues. V shed 2 bases and J shed 0 bases, with 9 bases lying between them. The chain's CDR3 is CASSVGTVSYEQYF. CDR3 in DNA: TGTGCCAGCAGCGTCGGGACGGTCTCCTACGAGCAGTACTTC.

V usage is TRBV19 and J usage is TRBJ2-7; 10 bases align to TRBD2. V shed 5 bases, J shed 5 bases, and the junction held 12 bases outside the gene matches. Germline V gives CDR1 LNHDA, CDR2 SQIVND (reference sequence). The CDR3 extends over 16 amino acids. CDR3 coding DNA: TGTGCCAGTAGTGTGTTGACCGGGACTAGCGTTGACGAGCAGTACTTC. Protein sequence: CASSVLTGTSVDEQYF.

This clone was found once. This rearrangement joins TRBV5-4 to TRBJ2-1; no definite D call. Germline V gene lookup returns CDR1 SGHNT and CDR2 YYREEE (reference sequence). Deletions cut 4 bases from V and 0 bases from J, with 11 bases between. The CDR3 has 15 residues. CDR3 DNA sequence: TGTGCCAGCAGCGTCGATCACTACTCCTACAATGAGCAGTTCTTC. Translating gives CASSVDHYSYNEQFF.

The V gene is TRBV27, the J gene TRBJ1-1, with D possibly TRBD1 on 5 matching bases. The length of the CDR3 is 17 residues. Germline V CDR1 and CDR2: MNHEY, SMNVEV (reference sequence). With 0 bases removed from V and 3 bases from J, the gap between germline ends came to 17 bases. The CDR3 is CASSLSLAGPPYTEAFF. Written as DNA, the CDR3 is TGTGCCAGCAGTTTATCGTTGGCAGGGCCGCCCTACACTGAAGCTTTCTTT.

This clone has a handful of counts. The V gene is TRBV5-4, the J gene TRBJ1-1, with a weak D call TRBD1 (5 bases). Per germline, CDR1 SGHNT and CDR2 YYREEE (reference sequence). The CDR3 length is 14 residues. V dropped 6 bases and J dropped 1 base, with 13 bases sitting between them. CDR3 nucleotides: TGTGCCAGCATCAATAATGGGGGGAACACTGAAGCTTTCTTT. It yields the protein CASINNGGNTEAFF.

The V and J genes are TRBV5-4 and TRBJ1-2, with TRBD1 matching 9 bases. The trim removed 4 bases at V and 8 bases at J, leaving 15 bases unmatched. Germline CDR1 SGHNT, CDR2 YYREEE (reference sequence). CDR3 size: 16 residues. The CDR3 DNA sequence: TGTGCCAGCAGCCCCGGTCCCGGGACAGGGACGGAAGGCTACACCTTC. Translation gives CASSPGPGTGTEGYTF.

This rearrangement joins TRBV16 to TRBJ1-1; D remains unclear. This CDR3 spans 15 amino acids. Between the trimmed V and J ends, which lost 4 bases and 1 base, there was a span of 13 bases. Germline CDR1 reads KGHSY; CDR2 reads FQNENV. The CDR3 bases are TGTGCCAGCAGCCTGCAGGACGGACCGAACACTGAAGCTTTCTTT. As protein: CASSLQDGPNTEAFF.

The rearrangement links TRBV5-4 to TRBJ2-5; 14 positions match TRBD2. This CDR3 is 17 amino acids long. J gave up 4 bases and V 4 bases, and 9 bases lay outside the gene matches. Germline V gives CDR1 SGHNT, CDR2 YYREEE (reference sequence). The CDR3 DNA follows: TGTGCCAGCAGCGGAGGGACTAGCGGGGGACCGCGAGAGACCCAGTACTTC. Protein sequence: CASSGGTSGGPRETQYF.

The J gene is TRBJ1-1, the V gene TRBV7-2, with 8 bases lining up with TRBD1. CDR3 length equals 16 residues. CDR1 and CDR2 from the germline V gene are SGHTA and FQGNSA. V shed 5 bases and J 1 base; nucleotides not matched to a gene: 9. CDR3 residues: CASSTGQGVGNTEAFF. Written as DNA, the CDR3 is TGTGCCAGCAGCACCGGACAGGGAGTGGGGAACACTGAAGCTTTCTTT.

V gene TRBV7-8 combines with J gene TRBJ2-7, with TRBD2 matching 10 bases. The CDR3 runs 15 residues. CDR1 and CDR2 (germline): SGHVS, FQNEAQ. V lost 7 bases and J lost 3; bases outside the gene matches: 9. The CDR3 is CASTTDEREGYEQYF. CDR3 DNA: TGTGCCAGCACCACAGACGAGCGGGAGGGCTACGAGCAGTACTTC.

The gene calls are TRBV5-4 and TRBJ2-1, with TRBD2 matching over 15 bases. Germline V lookup: CDR1 SGHNT, CDR2 YYREEE (reference sequence). This CDR3 comprises 15 residues. V lost 4 bases and J lost 7; bases outside the gene matches: 3. In DNA form, the CDR3 reads TGTGCCAGCAGCCAGGGACTAGCGGGAGGAAATGAGCAGTTCTTC. Translating gives CASSQGLAGGNEQFF.

The V and J genes are TRBV5-6 and TRBJ2-7; a possible D gene is TRBD2 (6 bases). Looked up from germline, CDR1 is SGHDT and CDR2 is YYEEEE. The CDR3 sequence is 13 residues long. V was trimmed by 2 bases and J by 2 bases, leaving 8 bases between them. CDR3 DNA: TGTGCCAGCAGCTTACCGGGAGCCTACGAGCAGTACTTC. Protein sequence: CASSLPGAYEQYF.

The DNA for the CDR3 is TGTGCCAGCAGCCTCCGACTAGCGGGAAGGGGTACGCAGTATTTT. Residues: CASSLRLAGRGTQYF. The chain uses TRBV7-3 and TRBJ2-3, with 11 bases fitting TRBD2. The CDR3 has 15 residues. CDR1 and CDR2 (germline): SGHTA, FQGTGA. V shed 5 bases and J 8 bases; nucleotides not matched to a gene: 9.

For the CDR3, the DNA is TGTGCCAGCAGCTTAGGGGGGCTGGGGCAAGAGACCCAGTACTTC. Translating it yields CASSLGGLGQETQYF. The chain employs TRBV11-2 and TRBJ2-5; D may be TRBD1 (6 bases). The CDR3 sequence is 15 residues long. Germline CDR1 and CDR2: SGHAT and FQNNGV. V dropped 1 base and J dropped 2 bases, with 11 bases sitting between them.

The gene calls are TRBV19 and TRBJ2-3; D unresolved. V shed 3 bases and J shed 4 bases, with 11 bases lying between them. CDR1 and CDR2 (germline): LNHDA, SQIVND (reference sequence). The CDR3 has 14 residues. The CDR3 reads CASSMRLYSDTQYF. Written as DNA, the CDR3 is TGTGCCAGTAGTATGAGGTTATATTCAGATACGCAGTATTTT.

J is TRBJ2-3 and V is TRBV5-1, with D possibly TRBD1 on 5 matching bases. The CDR3 contains 17 residues. Germline lookup yields CDR1 SGHRS and CDR2 YFSETQ. The V end was cut by 2 bases, the J end by 5 bases, with 21 bases between. In DNA form, the CDR3 reads TGCGCCAGCAGCTTAACCGGACAACATAGGTCCAAAGATACGCAGTATTTT. Amino acids: CASSLTGQHRSKDTQYF.

The chain combines TRBV7-2 with TRBJ2-7; D is undetermined. Germline V lookup: CDR1 SGHTA, CDR2 FQGNSA. V lost 1 base, J lost 1 base, and 8 bases lay in between. The CDR3 runs to 14 residues. CDR3 amino acids: CASSLVGSSYEQYF. CDR3 bases: TGTGCCAGCAGCTTAGTTGGGTCTTCCTACGAGCAGTACTTC. Full variable domain (rest looked up from reference TRBV7-2 and TRBJ2-7): GAGVSQSPSNKVTEKGKDVELRCDPISGHTALYWYRQSLGQGLEFLIYFQGNSAPDKSGLPSDRFSAERTGGSVSTLTIQRTQQEDSAVYLCASSLVGSSYEQYFGPGTRLTVT.

The chain has TRBV19 and TRBJ2-2; TRBD2 matches at 13 bases. Germline V lookup: CDR1 LNHDA, CDR2 SQIVND (reference sequence). V was pared by 6 bases and J by 5 bases, with 0 bases of the junction left unmatched. This CDR3 region has 14 residues. The CDR3 reads CASRGLAGTGELFF. The CDR3 DNA reads as TGTGCCAGTAGGGGACTAGCGGGGACCGGGGAGCTGTTTTTT.

This chain joins TRBV10-3 and TRBJ2-7; 8 nucleotides line up with TRBD2. The germline V gene has CDR1 ENHRY and CDR2 SYGVKD. The trim removed 8 bases at V and 7 bases at J, leaving 13 bases unmatched. The CDR3 is 14 amino acids. CDR3 region: CAIRGERESQEQYF. CDR3 coding DNA: TGTGCCATCCGAGGGGAGCGGGAGTCTCAAGAGCAGTACTTC.

CDR3 nucleotides: TGTGCCACCGCAGGCACTGAAGCTTTCTTT. Amino acid sequence: CATAGTEAFF. This sequence joins TRBV7-3 and TRBJ1-1; no clear D gene. Germline V gives CDR1 SGHTA, CDR2 FQGTGA. This CDR3 has 10 amino acids. The V end was cut by 10 bases, the J end by 4 bases, with 7 bases between. The full variable domain, its missing parts supplied by reference TRBV7-3 and TRBJ1-1, is GAGVSQTPSNKVTEKGKYVELRCDPISGHTALYWYRQSLGQGPEFLIYFQGTGAADDSGLPNDRFFAVRPEGSVSTLKIQRTERGDSAVYLCATAGTEAFFGQGTRLTVV.

This chain links TRBV5-1 with TRBJ2-2; D ambiguous. V lost 0 bases, J lost 1 base, and 7 bases lay in between. The V gene's germline CDR1 is SGHRS and CDR2 YFSETQ. This CDR3 has 15 amino acids. CDR3 DNA: TGCGCCAGCAGCTTGGGGCCCAAGAACACCGGGGAGCTGTTTTTT. Translation gives CASSLGPKNTGELFF. The variable domain in full, completed from reference TRBV5-1 and TRBJ2-2, reads KAGVTQTPRYLIKTRGQQVTLSCSPISGHRSVSWYQQTPGQGLQFLFEYFSETQRNKGNFPGRFSGRQFSNSRSEMNVSTLELGDSALYLCASSLGPKNTGELFFGEGSRLTVL.

The rearrangement links TRBV18 to TRBJ1-2; 9 bases match TRBD1. Germline lookup yields CDR1 KGHSH and CDR2 LQKENI. This CDR3 has 16 residues. V trimming: 6 bases; J trimming: 2 bases; junction bases outside the gene matches: 10. The CDR3 here is CASSKSTGGANYGYTF. DNA of the CDR3: TGTGCCAGCTCGAAATCAACAGGGGGCGCAAACTATGGCTACACCTTC. The variable domain in full, with the rest retrieved from reference TRBV18 and TRBJ1-2, is NAGVMQNPRHLVRRRGQEARLRCSPMKGHSHVYWYRQLPEEGLKFMVYLQKENIIDESGMPKERFSAEFPKEGPSILRIQQVVRGDSAAYFCASSKSTGGANYGYTFGSGTRLTVV.